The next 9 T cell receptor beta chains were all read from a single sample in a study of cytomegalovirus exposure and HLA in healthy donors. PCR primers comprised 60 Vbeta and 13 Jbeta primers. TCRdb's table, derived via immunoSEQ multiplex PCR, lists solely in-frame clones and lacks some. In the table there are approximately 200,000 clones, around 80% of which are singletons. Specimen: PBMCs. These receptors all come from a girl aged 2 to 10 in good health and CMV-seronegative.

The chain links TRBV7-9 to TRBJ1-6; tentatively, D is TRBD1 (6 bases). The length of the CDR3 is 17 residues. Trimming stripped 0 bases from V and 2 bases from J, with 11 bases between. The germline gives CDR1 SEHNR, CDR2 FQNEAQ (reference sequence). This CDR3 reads CASSLAQGSAYNSPLHF. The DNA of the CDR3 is TGTGCCAGCAGCTTAGCGCAGGGGAGCGCCTATAATTCACCCCTCCACTTT.

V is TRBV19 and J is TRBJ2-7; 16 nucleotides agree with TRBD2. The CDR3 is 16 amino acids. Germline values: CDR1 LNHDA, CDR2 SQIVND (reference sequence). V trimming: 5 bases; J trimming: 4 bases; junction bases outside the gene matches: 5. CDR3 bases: TGTGCCAGTAGTCCCGGGACTAGCGGGGGGGCTTACGAGCAGTACTTC. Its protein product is CASSPGTSGGAYEQYF.

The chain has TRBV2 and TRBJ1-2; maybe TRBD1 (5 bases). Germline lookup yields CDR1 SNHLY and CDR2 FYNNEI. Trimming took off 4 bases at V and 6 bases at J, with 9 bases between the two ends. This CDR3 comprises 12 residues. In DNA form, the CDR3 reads TGTGCCAGCAGTGCGACAGCTGATGGCTACACCTTC. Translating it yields CASSATADGYTF.

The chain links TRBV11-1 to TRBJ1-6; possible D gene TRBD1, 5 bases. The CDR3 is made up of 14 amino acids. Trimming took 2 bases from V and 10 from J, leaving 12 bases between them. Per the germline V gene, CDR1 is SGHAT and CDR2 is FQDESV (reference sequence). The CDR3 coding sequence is TGTGCCAGCAGCTTAAAGGACAACGAGTCACCCCTCCACTTT. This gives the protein CASSLKDNESPLHF.

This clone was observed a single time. DNA of the CDR3: TGTGCCAGCAGCTACTTTAGCTCCTACGAGCAGTACTTC. This gives the protein CASSYFSSYEQYF. J is TRBJ2-7 and V is TRBV11-2; D uncertain. The germline gives CDR1 SGHAT, CDR2 FQNNGV. The CDR3 contains 13 residues. V lost 4 bases to trimming and J lost 0 bases, with 7 bases between them.

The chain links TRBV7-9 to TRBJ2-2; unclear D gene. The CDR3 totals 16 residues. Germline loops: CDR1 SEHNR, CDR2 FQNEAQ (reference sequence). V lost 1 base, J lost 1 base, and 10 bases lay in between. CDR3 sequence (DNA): TGTGCCAGCAGCTTAGATCAAATCCAGAACACCGGGGAGCTGTTTTTT. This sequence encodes CASSLDQIQNTGELFF.

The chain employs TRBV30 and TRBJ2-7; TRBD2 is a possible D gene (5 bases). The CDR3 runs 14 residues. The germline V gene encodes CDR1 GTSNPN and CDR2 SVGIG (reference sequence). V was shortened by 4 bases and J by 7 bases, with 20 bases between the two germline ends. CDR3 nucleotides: TGTGCCTGGATCCCCCGACTAACGCCGTGGGAGCAGTACTTC. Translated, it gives CAWIPRLTPWEQYF.

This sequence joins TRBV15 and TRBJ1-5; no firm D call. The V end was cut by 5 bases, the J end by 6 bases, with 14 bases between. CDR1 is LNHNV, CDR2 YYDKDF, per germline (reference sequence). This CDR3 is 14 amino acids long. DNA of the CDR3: TGTGCCACCAGCCGGCACGATCCGGGTCAGCCCCAGCATTTT. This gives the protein CATSRHDPGQPQHF.

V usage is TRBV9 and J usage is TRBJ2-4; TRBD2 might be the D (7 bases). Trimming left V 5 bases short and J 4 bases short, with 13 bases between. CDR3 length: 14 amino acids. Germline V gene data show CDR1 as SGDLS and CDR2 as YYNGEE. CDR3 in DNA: TGTGCCAGCAGAAGGGGGGGAGCGAAAAACATTCAGTACTTC. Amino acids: CASRRGGAKNIQYF.